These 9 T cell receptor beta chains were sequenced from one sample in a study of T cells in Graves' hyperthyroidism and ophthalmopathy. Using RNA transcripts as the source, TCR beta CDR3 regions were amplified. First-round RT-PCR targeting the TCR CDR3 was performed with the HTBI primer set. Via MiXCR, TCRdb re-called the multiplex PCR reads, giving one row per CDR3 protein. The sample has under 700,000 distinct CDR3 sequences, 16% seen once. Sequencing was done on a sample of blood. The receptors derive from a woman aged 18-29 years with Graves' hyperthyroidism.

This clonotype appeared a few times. The CDR3 coding sequence is TGCGCCAGCAGCCGGGACGGATTAGGTAATTCACCCCTCCACTTT. The encoded protein is CASSRDGLGNSPLHF. The chain carries TRBV5-1 and TRBJ1-6, with D perhaps matching TRBD1 (5 bases). From germline, CDR1 is SGHRS and CDR2 YFSETQ. V was cut by 4 bases and J by 6 bases, with 14 bases left in between. The CDR3 consists of 15 residues. The full variable domain, with the rest looked up from reference TRBV5-1 and TRBJ1-6, is KAGVTQTPRYLIKTRGQQVTLSCSPISGHRSVSWYQQTPGQGLQFLFEYFSETQRNKGNFPGRFSGRQFSNSRSEMNVSTLELGDSALYLCASSRDGLGNSPLHFGNGTRLTVT.

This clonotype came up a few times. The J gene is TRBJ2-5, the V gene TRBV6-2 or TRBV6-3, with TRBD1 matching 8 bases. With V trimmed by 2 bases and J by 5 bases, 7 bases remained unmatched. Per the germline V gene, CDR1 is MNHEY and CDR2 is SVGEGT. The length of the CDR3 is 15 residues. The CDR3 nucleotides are TGTGCCAGCAGTTACACCCGGACAGGGAGGGAGACCCAGTACTTC. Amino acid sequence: CASSYTRTGRETQYF.

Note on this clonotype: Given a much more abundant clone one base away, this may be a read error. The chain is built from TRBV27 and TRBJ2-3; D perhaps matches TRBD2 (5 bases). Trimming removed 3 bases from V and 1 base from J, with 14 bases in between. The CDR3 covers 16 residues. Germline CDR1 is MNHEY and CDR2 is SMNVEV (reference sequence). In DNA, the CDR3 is TGTGCCAGCAGTTTTCGAAAGGAGAGGGGCACAGATACGCAGTATTTT. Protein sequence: CASSFRKERGTDTQYF.

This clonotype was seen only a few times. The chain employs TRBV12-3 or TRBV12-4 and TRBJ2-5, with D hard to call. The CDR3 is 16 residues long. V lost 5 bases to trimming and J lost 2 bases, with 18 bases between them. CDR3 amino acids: CASSHPTSSFQETQYF. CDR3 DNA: TGTGCCAGCAGTCACCCGACCTCCAGTTTTCAAGAGACCCAGTACTTC.

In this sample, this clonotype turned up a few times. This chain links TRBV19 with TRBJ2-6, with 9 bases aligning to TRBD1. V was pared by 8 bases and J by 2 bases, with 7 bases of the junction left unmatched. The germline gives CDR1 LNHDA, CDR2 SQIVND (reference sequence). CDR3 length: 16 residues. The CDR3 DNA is TGTGCCAGTTGTGGGACAGGGAAAACTGGGGCCAACGTCCTGACTTTC. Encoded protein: CASCGTGKTGANVLTF.

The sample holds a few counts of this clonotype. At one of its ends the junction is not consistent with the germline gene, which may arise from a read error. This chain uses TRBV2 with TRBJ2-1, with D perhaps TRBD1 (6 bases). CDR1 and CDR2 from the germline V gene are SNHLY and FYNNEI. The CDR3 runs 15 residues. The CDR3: CASSEGQSSYNEQFF. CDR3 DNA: TGTGCCAGCAGCGAAGGACAGAGCTCCTACAATGAGCAGTTCTTC. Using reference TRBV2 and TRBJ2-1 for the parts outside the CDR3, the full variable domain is EPEVTQTPSHQVTQMGQEVILRCVPISNHLYFYWYRQILGQKVEFLVSFYNNEISEKSEIFDDQFSVERPDGSNFTLKIRSTKLEDSAMYFCASSEGQSSYNEQFFGPGTRLTVL.

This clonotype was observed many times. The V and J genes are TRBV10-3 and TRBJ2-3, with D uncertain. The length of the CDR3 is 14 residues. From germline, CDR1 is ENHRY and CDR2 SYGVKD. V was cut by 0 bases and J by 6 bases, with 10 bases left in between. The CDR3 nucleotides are TGTGCCATCAGTGAGTCTGAGGAAGGGGATACGCAGTATTTT. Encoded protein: CAISESEEGDTQYF.

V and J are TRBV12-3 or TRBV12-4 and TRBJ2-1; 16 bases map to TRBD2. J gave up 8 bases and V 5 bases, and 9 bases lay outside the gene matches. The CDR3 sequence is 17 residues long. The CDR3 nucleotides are TGTGCCAGCAGTCCCCAGGGACTAGCGGGGGGGCATGATGAGCAGTTCTTC. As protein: CASSPQGLAGGHDEQFF.

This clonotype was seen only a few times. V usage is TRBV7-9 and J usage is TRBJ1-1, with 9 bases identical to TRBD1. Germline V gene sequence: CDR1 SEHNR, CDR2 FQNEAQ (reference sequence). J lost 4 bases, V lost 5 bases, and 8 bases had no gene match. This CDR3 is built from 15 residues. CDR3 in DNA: TGTGCCAGCAGCCCCCGGGACAGGGAACTCACTGAAGCTTTCTTT. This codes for CASSPRDRELTEAFF.